The 7 T cell receptor beta chains below all came from one sample that was sequenced in a study of T cell responses to AZD1222 COVID-19 vaccine (dated by TCRdb to the early 2020s). Libraries came from the immunoSEQ multiplex PCR assay. Entries here come from immuneACCESS through TCRdb and include only in-frame sequences with V and J called. Some clones fail to appear in such tables; in the studies checked, an unresolved V gene covers under half of the shortfall, and the cause of the remainder is unknown. In all, the sample holds 95,000 to 100,000 clones, and less than 90% of those were seen once. The ten largest clonotypes hold 16% of the sample. This sample's time point label indicates: baseline before first vaccination. Sequences were derived from peripheral blood, sampled on day 0 of AZD1222 vaccination. These receptor sequences come from an adult in good health.

Only a few counts were recorded for this clone. The chain carries TRBV7-9 and TRBJ2-5; 9 positions agree with TRBD2. Trimming cost V 1 base and J 2 bases; bases outside gene matches: 2. The CDR3 loop spans 15 amino acids. The germline V gene has CDR1 SEHNR and CDR2 FQNEAQ (reference sequence). The chain's CDR3 is CASSLVLAGQETQYF. The CDR3 nucleotides are TGTGCCAGCAGCTTAGTTCTAGCGGGGCAAGAGACCCAGTACTTC.

This chain uses TRBV19 with TRBJ2-1, with no clear D. Germline V gene data show CDR1 as LNHDA and CDR2 as SQIVND (reference sequence). Trimming stripped 1 base from V and 6 bases from J, with 7 bases between. The CDR3 totals 13 residues. CDR3 DNA: TGTGCCAGTAGTATAGGGAACAGCAATGAGCAGTTCTTC. Protein: CASSIGNSNEQFF.

This sequence joins TRBV2 and TRBJ2-4; 8 bases are shared with TRBD1. This CDR3 contains 14 residues. After removal of 5 bases from V and 9 bases from J, the junction contained 9 bases not matched to a gene. Germline CDR1 is SNHLY and CDR2 is FYNNEI. The chain's CDR3 is CASSTGTGGAIQYF. In DNA, the CDR3 is TGTGCCAGCAGTACCGGGACAGGCGGCGCCATTCAGTACTTC. Full variable domain (outside the CDR3, taken from reference TRBV2 and TRBJ2-4): EPEVTQTPSHQVTQMGQEVILRCVPISNHLYFYWYRQILGQKVEFLVSFYNNEISEKSEIFDDQFSVERPDGSNFTLKIRSTKLEDSAMYFCASSTGTGGAIQYFGAGTRLSVL.

The chain links TRBV4-1 to TRBJ2-3, with 12 nucleotides matching TRBD2. The length of the CDR3 is 18 residues. In germline, CDR1 is MGHRA, CDR2 YSYEKL. The trim removed 7 bases at V and 1 base at J, leaving 12 bases unmatched. CDR3 DNA sequence: TGCGCCAGCAACCAGGGACTAGCGGGCTCAGGGGGCACAGATACGCAGTATTTT. This gives the protein CASNQGLAGSGGTDTQYF.

The J gene is TRBJ1-2, the V gene TRBV7-8; a possible D gene is TRBD1 (5 bases). V lost 3 bases and J lost 4, with 15 bases in between. This CDR3 region has 15 residues. Germline CDR1 reads SGHVS; CDR2 reads FQNEAQ. CDR3 bases: TGTGCCAGCAGCTTTGAGGCGGGGGGTAGCTATGGCTACACCTTC. It translates to CASSFEAGGSYGYTF.

The gene calls are TRBV3-1 (or the pseudogene TRBV3-2) and TRBJ1-2; 7 bases agree with TRBD1. CDR1 and CDR2 from the germline V gene are LGHDT and YNNKEL (reference sequence). CDR3 size: 18 residues. The V gene end was trimmed by 5 bases and the J gene end by 2 bases; junction bases not matched to a gene: 17. The CDR3 DNA reads as TGTGCCAGCAGCTCAAAAGGATCCGGGACAGTGAACAACTATGGCTACACCTTC. Amino acids: CASSSKGSGTVNNYGYTF.

The chain links TRBV13 to TRBJ2-5, with TRBD2 as a possible D gene (6 bases). Germline V CDR1 and CDR2: PRHDT, FYEKMQ (reference sequence). This CDR3 contains 15 residues. Trimming took off 1 base at V and 5 bases at J, with 14 bases between the two ends. The CDR3 region has the DNA TGTGCCAGCAGCTTAGCAACGCGGGGTAGCGAGACCCAGTACTTC. Its translation is CASSLATRGSETQYF.